This record covers a single TCR beta chain. The sample comes from a study of T-cell reconstitution after alpha-beta-depleted transplantation in children. CDR1 is LGHDT, CDR2 YNNKEL, per germline (reference sequence). The CDR3 spans 16 residues. Trimming at V came to 3 bases and at J to 3 bases, leaving 3 bases not matched to a gene. Unique molecular identifiers were incorporated when the TCRbeta library was constructed. TCRdb itself ran the PCR reads through MiXCR, one entry per CDR3 protein. The sample shows about 460,000 distinct CDR3 sequences, around 13% of them seen only once. The input for sequencing was PBMCs from the stem cell graft donor, taken from the stem cell graft. The source of this sequence is a human donor who donated a stem cell graft to a child with combined immunodeficiency. This chain uses TRBV3-1 with TRBJ2-2, with TRBD2 identical over 11 bases. CDR3 protein: CASSQVLAGDTGELFF. As DNA, the CDR3 is TGTGCCAGCAGCCAGGTACTAGCGGGAGACACCGGGGAGCTGTTTTTT.